This T cell receptor beta chain is drawn from a study of regulatory T cells in long-lasting Graves disease. Whole-study findings and limits: Among the persistent patients, 2,500 to 3,000 public clonotypes were shared, more than the approximately 1,000 shared among new patients.

Looked up from germline, CDR1 is SGDLS and CDR2 is YYNGEE. V was clipped by 2 bases and J by 9 bases, with 6 bases between them. The CDR3 has 11 amino acids. For TCR beta, libraries came from iRepertoire HTBI primers and Arm-PCR of CDR3 regions. TCRdb re-derived calls from the multiplex PCR reads in MiXCR, one entry per CDR3 protein. The sample yields 450,000 to 500,000 distinct CDR3 sequences, roughly 17% seen once. Time point noted: newly diagnosed GD, antithyroid drugs for less than 3 months. RNA extracted from PBMCs served as the sequencing template. About this clonotype: The antigen is undetermined. A much larger clone lies one base from this, so it may be a read error.

These data also formed part of another study, on T cells in Graves' hyperthyroidism and ophthalmopathy.

The specimen was peripheral blood mononuclear cells (PBMCs), collected at new diagnosis, from a patient treated with antithyroid drugs. The chain recombines TRBV9 with TRBJ1-3, with unresolved D. The sequence came from a man aged 35 to 55 with Graves disease. As DNA, the CDR3 is TGTGCCAGCAGCGTGGGGAGCACCATATATTTT. Translation gives CASSVGSTIYF.